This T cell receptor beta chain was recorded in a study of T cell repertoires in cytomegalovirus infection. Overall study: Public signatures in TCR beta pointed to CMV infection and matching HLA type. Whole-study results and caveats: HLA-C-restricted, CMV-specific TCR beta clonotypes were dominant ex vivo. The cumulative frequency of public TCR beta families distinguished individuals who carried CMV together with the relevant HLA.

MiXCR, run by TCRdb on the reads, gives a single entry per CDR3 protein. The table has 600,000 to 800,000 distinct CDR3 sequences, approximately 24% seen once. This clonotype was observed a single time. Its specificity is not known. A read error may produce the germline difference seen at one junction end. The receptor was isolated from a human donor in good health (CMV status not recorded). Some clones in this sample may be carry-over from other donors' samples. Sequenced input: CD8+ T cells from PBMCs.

Written as DNA, the CDR3 is TGTGCCAGCAGCTTAGTGACGTGGGCTGCGCGCTACAATGAGCGGTTCTTC. This gives the protein CASSLVTWAARYNERFF. The rearrangement uses TRBV11-2 and TRBJ2-1; no clear D. This CDR3 contains 17 residues. Looked up from germline, CDR1 is SGHAT and CDR2 is FQNNGV.